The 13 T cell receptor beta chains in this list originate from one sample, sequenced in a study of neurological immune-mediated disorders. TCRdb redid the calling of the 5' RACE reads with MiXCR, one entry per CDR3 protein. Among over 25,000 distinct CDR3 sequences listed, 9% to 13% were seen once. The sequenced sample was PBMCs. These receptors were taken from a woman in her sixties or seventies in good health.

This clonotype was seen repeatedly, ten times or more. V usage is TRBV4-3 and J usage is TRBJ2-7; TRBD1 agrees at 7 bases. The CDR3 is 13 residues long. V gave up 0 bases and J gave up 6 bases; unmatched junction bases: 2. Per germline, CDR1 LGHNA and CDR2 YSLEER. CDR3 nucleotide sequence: TGCGCCAGCAGCCAAGAGACAGGGTTCGAGCAGTACTTC. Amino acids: CASSQETGFEQYF.

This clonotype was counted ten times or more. CDR3 nucleotides: TGTGCCAGCGGTAGAGGGCTGGGACGATCGTCCTACGAGCAGTACTTC. Its protein is CASGRGLGRSSYEQYF. The chain carries TRBV7-2 and TRBJ2-7, with D perhaps assigned TRBD1 or TRBD2 (5 bases each). The CDR3 is made up of 16 amino acids. CDR1 is SGHTA, CDR2 FQGNSA, per germline. V dropped 8 bases and J dropped 1 base, with 21 bases sitting between them.

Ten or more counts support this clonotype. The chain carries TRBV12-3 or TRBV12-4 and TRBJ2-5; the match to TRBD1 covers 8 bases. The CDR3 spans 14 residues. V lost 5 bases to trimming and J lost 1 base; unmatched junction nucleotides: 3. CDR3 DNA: TGTGCCAGCAGTGACAGGGGTCGCCAAGAGACCCAGTACTTC. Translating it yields CASSDRGRQETQYF.

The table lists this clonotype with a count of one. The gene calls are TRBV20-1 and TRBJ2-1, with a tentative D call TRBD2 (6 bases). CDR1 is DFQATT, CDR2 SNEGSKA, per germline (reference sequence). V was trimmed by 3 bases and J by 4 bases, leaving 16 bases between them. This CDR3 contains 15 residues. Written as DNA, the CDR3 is TGCAGTGCTAGTAGCGTGTCCGGGGGTTACAATGAGCAGTTCTTC. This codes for CSASSVSGGYNEQFF.

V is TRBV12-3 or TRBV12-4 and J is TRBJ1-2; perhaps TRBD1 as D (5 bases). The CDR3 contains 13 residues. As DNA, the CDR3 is TGTGCTAGCGGGGGAACAGCGGACCCTGGCTACACCTTC. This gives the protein CASGGTADPGYTF.

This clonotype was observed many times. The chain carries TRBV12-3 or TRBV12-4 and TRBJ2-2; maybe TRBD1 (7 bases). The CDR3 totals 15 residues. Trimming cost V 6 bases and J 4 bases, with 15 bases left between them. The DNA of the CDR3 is TGTGCCAGCAGCCCAGGGGGGACTCTCACCGGGGAGCTGTTTTTT. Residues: CASSPGGTLTGELFF.

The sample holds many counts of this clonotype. The CDR3 reads CASSDGYSFHGEDTQYF. In nucleotides, the CDR3 is TGTGCCAGCAGCGACGGGTACAGCTTCCATGGTGAAGATACGCAGTATTTT. The V gene is TRBV7-9, the J gene TRBJ2-3; the D is unclear. V was shortened by 5 bases and J by 5 bases, with 23 bases between the two germline ends. The germline gives CDR1 SEHNR, CDR2 FQNEAQ (reference sequence). There are 17 residues in the CDR3. The variable domain in full, completed from reference TRBV7-9 and TRBJ2-3, reads DTGVSQNPRHKITKRGQNVTFRCDPISEHNRLYWYRQTLGQGPEFLTYFQNEAQLEKSRLLSDRFSAERPKGSFSTLEIQRTEQGDSAMYLCASSDGYSFHGEDTQYFGPGTRLTVL.

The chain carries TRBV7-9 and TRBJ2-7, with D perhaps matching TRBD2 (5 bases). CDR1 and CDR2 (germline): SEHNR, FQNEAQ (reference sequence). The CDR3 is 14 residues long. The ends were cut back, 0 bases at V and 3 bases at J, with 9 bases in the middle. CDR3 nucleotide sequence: TGTGCCAGCAGCTTAGCCGGGGTTGACTACGAGCAGTACTTC. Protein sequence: CASSLAGVDYEQYF.

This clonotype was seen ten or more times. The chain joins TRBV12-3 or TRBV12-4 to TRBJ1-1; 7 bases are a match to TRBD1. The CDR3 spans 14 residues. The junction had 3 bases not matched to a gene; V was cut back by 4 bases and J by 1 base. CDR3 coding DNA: TGTGCCAGCAGTTCCCAGGGGGGGAACACTGAAGCTTTCTTT. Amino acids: CASSSQGGNTEAFF.

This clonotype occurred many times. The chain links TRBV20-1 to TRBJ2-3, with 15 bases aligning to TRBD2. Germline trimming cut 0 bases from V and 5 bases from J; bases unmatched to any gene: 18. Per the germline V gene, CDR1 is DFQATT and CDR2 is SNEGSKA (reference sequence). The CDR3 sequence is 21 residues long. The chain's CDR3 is CSARDLSRGGGLAGGIDTQYF. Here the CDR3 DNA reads TGCAGTGCTAGAGATCTGTCGCGGGGTGGGGGACTAGCGGGGGGAATAGATACGCAGTATTTT.

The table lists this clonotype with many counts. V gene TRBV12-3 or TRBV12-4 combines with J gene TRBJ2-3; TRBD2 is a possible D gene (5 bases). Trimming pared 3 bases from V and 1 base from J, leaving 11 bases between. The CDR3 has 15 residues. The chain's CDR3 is CASSFDGVGTDTQYF. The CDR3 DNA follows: TGTGCCAGCAGTTTCGACGGGGTTGGCACAGATACGCAGTATTTT.

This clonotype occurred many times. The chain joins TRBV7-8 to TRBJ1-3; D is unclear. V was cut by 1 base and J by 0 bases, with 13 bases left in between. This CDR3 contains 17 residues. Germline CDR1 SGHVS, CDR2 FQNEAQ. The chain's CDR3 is CASSLVWSGSSGNTIYF. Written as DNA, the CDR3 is TGTGCCAGCAGCTTAGTATGGTCGGGTAGCTCTGGAAACACCATATATTTT.

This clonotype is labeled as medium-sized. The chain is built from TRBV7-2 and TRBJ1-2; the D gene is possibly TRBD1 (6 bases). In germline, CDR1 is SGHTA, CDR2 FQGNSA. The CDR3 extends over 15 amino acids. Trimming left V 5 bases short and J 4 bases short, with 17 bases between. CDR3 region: CASSPVGGAGYGYTF. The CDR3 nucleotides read TGTGCCAGCAGCCCTGTAGGGGGGGCGGGCTATGGCTACACCTTC.